This T cell receptor (beta chain) is drawn from a study of blood T cell repertoires in COVID-19. Study details: The origin of the acute and convalescent COVID-19 samples was the United States, Italy and Spain.

Sequenced by immunoSEQ multiplex PCR; TCRdb stores in-frame clones only, minus some. The sample yields some 64,000 clones, around 66% seen once. The germline CDR1 and CDR2 sequences are MDHEN and SYDVKM. This CDR3 has 13 residues. V gave up 8 bases and J gave up 5 bases; unmatched junction bases: 4. On this clone: Other DNA sequences in the same sample also yield this CDR3.

This TCR was sampled from a woman in her fifties or sixties who had been exposed to COVID-19. Material for sequencing was PBMCs or T cells enriched from blood (not recorded which). The chain carries TRBV28 and TRBJ1-4; TRBD1 agrees at 8 bases. This CDR3 is CASRQGPNEKLFF. CDR3 DNA sequence: TGTGCCAGCCGACAGGGGCCAAATGAAAAACTGTTTTTT.